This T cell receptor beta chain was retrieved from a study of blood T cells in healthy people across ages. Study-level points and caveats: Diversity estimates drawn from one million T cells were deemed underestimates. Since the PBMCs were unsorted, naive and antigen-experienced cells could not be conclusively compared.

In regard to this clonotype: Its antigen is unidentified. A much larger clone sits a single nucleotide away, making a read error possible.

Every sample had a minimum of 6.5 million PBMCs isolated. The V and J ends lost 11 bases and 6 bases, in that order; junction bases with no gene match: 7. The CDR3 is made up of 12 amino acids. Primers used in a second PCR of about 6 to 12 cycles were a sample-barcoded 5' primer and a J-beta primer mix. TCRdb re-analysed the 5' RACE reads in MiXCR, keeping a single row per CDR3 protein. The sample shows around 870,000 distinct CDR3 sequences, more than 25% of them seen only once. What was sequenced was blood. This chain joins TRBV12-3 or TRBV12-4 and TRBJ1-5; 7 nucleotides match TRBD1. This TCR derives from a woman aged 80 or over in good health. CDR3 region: CAGTTGIQPQHF. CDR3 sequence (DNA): TGTGCCGGCACGACAGGGATTCAGCCCCAGCATTTT.